A selection of T cell receptor beta chains follows, all from one sample in a study of T-cell memory formation after mild COVID-19. TCRdb analysed the 5' RACE reads with MiXCR anew, one entry per CDR3 protein. The sample lists a few hundred thousand distinct CDR3 sequences; 20% to 25% were seen once. The sequenced material came from PBMCs or a T cell subset sorted from them (not recorded which). Source of these receptors: an adult woman who had mild COVID-19 (a few samples of this study predate the infection). Cell type and time point are not known. Each CDR3 is given with its conserved first and last residue. D genes are given only for firm matches. Some rows have no size entry. The others give once, few or many, or a class for an expanded clone.

v_call	j_call	clone_size	d_call	cdr3_aa	cdr3_nt
TRBV9	TRBJ2-7	few	-	CASSPRSGYSYEQYF	TGTGCCAGCAGCCCCCGGAGCGGGTATTCCTACGAGCAGTACTTC
TRBV4-1	TRBJ1-4	-	TRBD1	CASSWAPGTDNEKLFF	TGCGCCAGCAGCTGGGCCCCAGGGACAGATAATGAAAAACTGTTTTTT
TRBV14	TRBJ2-5	few	-	CASSQAVDQETQYF	TGTGCCAGCAGCCAAGCGGTGGACCAAGAGACCCAGTACTTC
TRBV4-3	TRBJ2-2	few	-	CASSQGSGIGTGELFF	TGCGCCAGCAGCCAAGGGTCCGGGATAGGCACCGGGGAGCTGTTTTTT
TRBV5-4	TRBJ1-1	few	TRBD1	CASSPQGQTYTEAFF	TGTGCCAGCAGCCCCCAGGGACAGACTTACACTGAAGCTTTCTTT
TRBV7-9	TRBJ1-1	-	TRBD1	CASSLAPAGGVPEAFF	TGTGCCAGCAGCTTAGCCCCCGCAGGGGGTGTACCTGAAGCTTTCTTT
TRBV28	TRBJ1-1	-	-	CASSLNQGSGTEAFF	TGTGCCAGCAGTTTGAACCAGGGTTCAGGCACTGAAGCTTTCTTT
TRBV29-1	TRBJ2-3	few	TRBD1	CSVDPAGTGGSSTDTQYF	TGCAGCGTAGATCCAGCCGGGACAGGGGGTTCGTCCACAGATACGCAGTATTTT
TRBV7-2	TRBJ2-7	few	TRBD1	CASSLGTGLTYEQYF	TGTGCCAGCAGCTTAGGGACAGGGTTAACCTACGAGCAGTACTTC
TRBV7-3	TRBJ2-1	-	-	CASSSQRYNEQFF	TGTGCCAGCAGCTCTCAGCGCTACAATGAGCAGTTCTTC
TRBV5-1	TRBJ2-1	few	TRBD1	CASSWRQGIVNNEQFF	TGCGCCAGCAGCTGGAGACAGGGGATAGTTAACAATGAGCAGTTCTTC
TRBV24-1	TRBJ2-3	many	TRBD2	CATSDKRGWEDTQYF	TGTGCCACCAGTGATAAGCGGGGGTGGGAAGATACGCAGTATTTT
TRBV12-3/TRBV12-4	TRBJ1-2	few	-	CASSPRGGPPFLYGYTF	TGTGCCAGCAGTCCACGGGGGGGACCTCCTTTCCTCTATGGCTACACCTTC
TRBV3-1	TRBJ1-2	few	-	CASSTSTYGYTF	TGTGCCAGCAGTACATCCACCTATGGCTACACCTTC
TRBV5-6	TRBJ1-1	-	-	CASSLPGTSTEAFF	TGTGCCAGCAGCTTGCCGGGGACGAGCACTGAAGCTTTCTTT
TRBV7-9	TRBJ1-1	few	-	CASSPTGQPNTEAFF	TGTGCCAGCAGCCCCACCGGACAGCCGAACACTGAAGCTTTCTTT
TRBV12-3/TRBV12-4	TRBJ1-3	-	-	CASSLDTGAGNTIYF	TGTGCCAGCAGTTTAGATACGGGCGCGGGAAACACCATATATTTT
TRBV4-1	TRBJ2-1	-	TRBD1	CASSQDWTGRVNEQFF	TGCGCCAGCAGCCAAGATTGGACAGGGAGAGTCAATGAGCAGTTCTTC
TRBV4-2	TRBJ2-1	-	-	CASSPHNRGSSYNEQFF	TGTGCCAGCAGCCCCCATAATCGTGGGAGCTCCTACAATGAGCAGTTCTTC
TRBV6-5	TRBJ2-1	-	-	CASSYSGLFYNEQFF	TGTGCCAGCAGTTACTCGGGGCTATTCTACAATGAGCAGTTCTTC
TRBV2	TRBJ2-1	-	TRBD1	CASEDRGFYNEQFF	TGTGCCAGCGAGGACAGGGGATTTTACAATGAGCAGTTCTTC
TRBV29-1	TRBJ2-1	-	-	CSVEDEGQFF	TGCAGCGTTGAAGATGAGGGGCAGTTCTTC